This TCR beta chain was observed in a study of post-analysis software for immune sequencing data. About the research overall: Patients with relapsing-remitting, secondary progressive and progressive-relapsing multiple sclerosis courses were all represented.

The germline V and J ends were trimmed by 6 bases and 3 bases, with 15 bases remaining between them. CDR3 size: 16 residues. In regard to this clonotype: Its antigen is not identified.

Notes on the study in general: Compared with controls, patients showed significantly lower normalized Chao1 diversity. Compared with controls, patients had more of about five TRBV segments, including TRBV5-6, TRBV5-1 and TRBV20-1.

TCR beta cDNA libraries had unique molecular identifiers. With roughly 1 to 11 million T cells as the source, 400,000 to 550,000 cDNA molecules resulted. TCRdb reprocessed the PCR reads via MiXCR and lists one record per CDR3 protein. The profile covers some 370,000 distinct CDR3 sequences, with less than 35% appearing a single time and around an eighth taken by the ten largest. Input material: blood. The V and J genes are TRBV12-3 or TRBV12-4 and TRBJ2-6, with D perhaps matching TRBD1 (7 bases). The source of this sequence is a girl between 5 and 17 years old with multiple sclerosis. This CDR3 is CASSGGGDSGANVLTF. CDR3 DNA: TGTGCCAGCAGCGGAGGGGGCGATAGTGGGGCCAACGTCCTGACTTTC.